The 16 T cell receptor beta chains presented below share a single source sample, sequenced in a study of T cell responses to AZD1222 COVID-19 vaccine. The repertoire was sequenced with immunoSEQ multiplex PCR; TCRdb's copy has only in-frame clones and lacks some. The data show roughly 120,000 clones, with about 90% seen just once and about 10% held by the top ten. The material was peripheral blood, obtained on day 0 of AZD1222 vaccination. The receptors derive from an adult in good health.

V gene TRBV28 combines with J gene TRBJ1-2; D may be TRBD1 (5 bases). This CDR3 is built from 15 residues. The germline V and J ends were trimmed by 5 bases and 0 bases, with 13 bases remaining between them. Germline V lookup: CDR1 MDHEN, CDR2 SYDVKM. The CDR3 coding sequence is TGTGCCAGCAGTACTTCCGGGACCGCTAACTATGGCTACACCTTC. Encoded protein: CASSTSGTANYGYTF.

DNA of the CDR3: TGTGCCAGCTCACCACCGATAACAGGGGCCTTCTACGAGCAGTACTTC. Translated, it gives CASSPPITGAFYEQYF. The V and J genes are TRBV18 and TRBJ2-7; 7 positions agree with TRBD1. The CDR3 covers 16 residues. From germline, CDR1 is KGHSH and CDR2 LQKENI. The J segment lost 3 bases and the V segment lost 0 bases, leaving 8 bases of the junction unmatched.

The genes are TRBV24-1 and TRBJ1-4; no firm D call. The germline V gene encodes CDR1 KGHDR and CDR2 SFDVKD. Trimming shortened V by 3 bases and J by 8 bases, and 21 bases separated the two germline ends. The CDR3 is 17 residues long. The CDR3: CATSDGEVSGPSEKLFF. CDR3 DNA sequence: TGTGCCACCAGTGATGGGGAGGTATCAGGACCTAGCGAAAAACTGTTTTTT.

The V call is TRBV4-1, the J call TRBJ2-7; D uncertain. The CDR3 contains 14 residues. Trimming took off 0 bases at V and 8 bases at J, with 14 bases between the two ends. From germline, CDR1 is MGHRA and CDR2 YSYEKL. CDR3 sequence: CASSQDWLGLQQYF. As DNA, the CDR3 is TGCGCCAGCAGCCAAGATTGGCTAGGTCTTCAGCAGTACTTC.

The genes are TRBV19 and TRBJ2-7; weak D call: TRBD1 (6 bases). CDR1 is LNHDA, CDR2 SQIVND, per germline (reference sequence). The CDR3 covers 13 residues. The germline V and J ends were trimmed by 4 bases and 2 bases, with 9 bases remaining between them. CDR3 coding DNA: TGTGCCAGTAGTACAGGGGTTACCTACGAGCAGTACTTC. Its protein product is CASSTGVTYEQYF.

The chain carries TRBV6-5 and TRBJ2-5; D is possibly TRBD1 or TRBD2 (5 bases each). Trimming took 5 bases from V and 4 from J, leaving 14 bases between them. The CDR3 has 14 residues. The germline V gene encodes CDR1 MNHEY and CDR2 SVGAGI. This CDR3 is CASSSNRGRETQYF. Written as DNA, the CDR3 is TGTGCCAGCAGTAGTAATCGGGGCCGAGAGACCCAGTACTTC.

This clone has only one observation. The chain joins TRBV25-1 to TRBJ2-1, with 9 bases aligning to TRBD1. This CDR3 is 16 amino acids long. J gave up 2 bases and V 2 bases, and 4 bases lay outside the gene matches. CDR1 is MGHDK, CDR2 SYGVNS, per germline. CDR3 in amino acids: CASSETTGGAYNEQFF. In nucleotides, the CDR3 is TGTGCCAGCAGTGAAACCACAGGGGGCGCCTACAATGAGCAGTTCTTC.

The chain has TRBV5-1 and TRBJ2-5; TRBD1 matches at 10 bases. V was clipped by 4 bases and J by 5 bases; unmatched bases: 14. The CDR3 contains 17 residues. Germline loops: CDR1 SGHRS, CDR2 YFSETQ. CDR3 region: CASSLGFSRDRGETQYF. The CDR3 DNA is TGCGCCAGCAGCCTGGGTTTTAGCCGGGACAGGGGCGAGACCCAGTACTTC.

The rearrangement joins TRBV5-1 to TRBJ1-4; D is uncertain. From germline, CDR1 is SGHRS and CDR2 YFSETQ. Trimming shortened V by 5 bases and J by 8 bases, and 7 bases separated the two germline ends. The CDR3 is 11 residues long. The CDR3 DNA follows: TGCGCCAGCAGTTTTGGGGAAAAACTGTTTTTT. It is translated as CASSFGEKLFF.

The gene calls are TRBV5-1 and TRBJ1-1; D ambiguous. This CDR3 contains 17 residues. V lost 0 bases and J lost 1, with 16 bases in between. The germline V gene has CDR1 SGHRS and CDR2 YFSETQ. The CDR3 loop is CASSLVVQAIENTEAFF. The DNA for the CDR3 is TGCGCCAGCAGCTTGGTTGTCCAGGCCATCGAGAACACTGAAGCTTTCTTT.

The chain combines TRBV5-6 with TRBJ2-5, with a tentative D call TRBD2 (6 bases). Trimming removed 4 bases at V and 1 base at J, with 11 bases between. Per the germline V gene, CDR1 is SGHDT and CDR2 is YYEEEE. The CDR3 contains 14 residues. The CDR3 region has the DNA TGTGCCAGCAGCACGGGACTCCTCCAAGAGACCCAGTACTTC. This codes for CASSTGLLQETQYF. Full variable domain (missing parts from reference TRBV5-6 and TRBJ2-5): DAGVTQSPTHLIKTRGQQVTLRCSPKSGHDTVSWYQQALGQGPQFIFQYYEEEERQRGNFPDRFSGHQFPNYSSELNVNALLLGDSALYLCASSTGLLQETQYFGPGTRLLVL.

The chain carries TRBV10-3 and TRBJ2-7, with D tentatively TRBD2 (5 bases). This CDR3 has 13 amino acids. Germline values: CDR1 ENHRY, CDR2 SYGVKD. Trimming stripped 3 bases from V and 9 bases from J, with 15 bases between. CDR3 protein: CAISDPVGRGQYF. In nucleotides, the CDR3 is TGTGCCATCAGTGATCCCGTCGGCCGGGGGCAGTACTTC.

The chain recombines TRBV2 with TRBJ2-1; 9 nucleotides agree with TRBD1. V shed 11 bases, J shed 2 bases, and the junction held 4 bases outside the gene matches. The CDR3 contains 13 residues. In germline, CDR1 is SNHLY, CDR2 FYNNEI. CDR3 loop: CAGTGNPYNEQFF. DNA for the CDR3: TGTGCCGGGACAGGGAACCCCTACAATGAGCAGTTCTTC.

This chain joins TRBV7-9 and TRBJ1-1; 11 positions agree with TRBD1. Germline lookup yields CDR1 SEHNR and CDR2 FQNEAQ (reference sequence). The CDR3 runs to 15 residues. V shed 5 bases and J 5 bases; nucleotides not matched to a gene: 7. CDR3 coding DNA: TGTGCCAGCAGCCTTAGGACAGGGGGCGAAACTGAAGCTTTCTTT. This translates into CASSLRTGGETEAFF.

This clone showed up just a few times. The chain employs TRBV3-1 (or the pseudogene TRBV3-2) and TRBJ2-7; the match to TRBD1 covers 10 bases. Germline-derived CDR1 and CDR2 are LGHDT and YNNKEL (reference sequence). This CDR3 has 15 residues. J lost 5 bases, V lost 4 bases, and 8 bases had no gene match. CDR3 region: CASSLRQGAWHEQYF. CDR3 sequence (DNA): TGTGCCAGCAGCCTAAGACAGGGGGCCTGGCACGAGCAGTACTTC.

This clone occurred once. The chain uses TRBV5-1 and TRBJ1-2, with D hard to call. The CDR3 has 15 residues. Germline V gene data show CDR1 as SGHRS and CDR2 as YFSETQ. V shed 3 bases and J shed 6 bases, with 18 bases lying between them. The CDR3 is CASSWTRANINGYTF. The CDR3 nucleotides are TGCGCCAGCAGCTGGACCCGGGCCAACATAAATGGCTACACCTTC.